The TCR beta chain under discussion was sequenced for a study of cytomegalovirus exposure and HLA in healthy donors. Turning to the study itself: Previous work identified roughly 120 million unique TCR beta sequences from 200 million or so T cells. Study-level findings and limits: Accurate prediction of most subjects' HLA-A and HLA-B alleles from TCR beta sequences was reported. In a later analysis, productive TCRs from donors in an Asian-associated ancestry cluster reportedly carried fewer N-insertions than the cohort mean.

PCR primers comprised 60 Vbeta and 13 Jbeta primers. Repertoires were generated with immunoSEQ multiplex PCR, while TCRdb's copy carries only in-frame clones and drops some. The sample lists over 100,000 clones, approximately 80% seen once, with 1.3% to 1.5% in the top ten. A remark on this clone: Its matching antigen is unknown.

This CDR3 has 13 residues. CDR1 and CDR2 from the germline V gene are GTSNPN and SVGIG (reference sequence). V lost 4 bases, J lost 7 bases, and 14 bases lay in between. When sampled, the donors appeared nominally healthy, though they likely had unrecorded immune exposures. The sequenced material came from PBMCs. The J gene is TRBJ2-1, the V gene TRBV30; D may be TRBD2 (5 bases). This TCR was sampled from a middle-aged woman in good health and CMV-seronegative. The CDR3 protein is CAWIASPGNEQFF. The CDR3 nucleotides read TGTGCCTGGATCGCGTCCCCGGGGAATGAGCAGTTCTTC.